One and the same sample provided the 18 T cell receptor beta chains below, sequenced in a study of technical replicates of blood from several donors. Data came from immunoSEQ multiplex PCR; TCRdb stores just in-frame clones and leaves some out. Here the sample spans fewer than 65,000 clones, around 87% being singletons. The sequenced material came from PBMCs. The receptors originated from a human donor in good health. Some clones in this sample may be carry-over from other donors' samples.

This chain connects TRBV7-2 to TRBJ1-5, with D perhaps TRBD1 (6 bases). The V gene lost 1 base and the J gene lost 3 bases, with 16 bases spanning the gap. Germline V gives CDR1 SGHTA, CDR2 FQGNSA. The length of the CDR3 is 17 residues. The CDR3, as DNA: TGTGCCAGCAGCTTAGGGCAGGGGTCGATGAACAATCAGCCCCAGCATTTT. The encoded protein is CASSLGQGSMNNQPQHF.

The V and J genes are TRBV19 and TRBJ1-3, with a weak D call TRBD1 (5 bases). The germline gives CDR1 LNHDA, CDR2 SQIVND (reference sequence). The CDR3 totals 14 residues. Trimming stripped 10 bases from V and 2 bases from J, with 15 bases between. The CDR3 region has the DNA TGTGCCACCGCCCGGGGGGGAACTGGAAACACCATATATTTT. Its protein is CATARGGTGNTIYF.

V and J are TRBV4-3 and TRBJ2-7, with a weak D call TRBD2 (6 bases). V was trimmed by 0 bases and J by 3 bases, leaving 18 bases between them. Germline CDR1 LGHNA, CDR2 YSLEER. This CDR3 contains 17 residues. The CDR3 protein is CASSQDIWRGNHYEQYF. The CDR3 DNA sequence: TGCGCCAGCAGCCAAGATATTTGGCGGGGCAACCACTACGAGCAGTACTTC.

CDR3 in amino acids: CASSPVLAGGSYEQYF. The CDR3 DNA reads TGCGCCAGCAGCCCGGTACTAGCGGGAGGCTCCTACGAGCAGTACTTC. This chain joins TRBV4-1 and TRBJ2-7; 12 bases map to TRBD2. Trimming took 4 bases from V and 0 from J; bases not matched to a gene: 4. The CDR3 is 16 residues long. From germline, CDR1 is MGHRA and CDR2 YSYEKL.

The rearrangement uses TRBV4-1 and TRBJ2-5, with unresolved D. V was pared by 0 bases and J by 0 bases, with 2 bases between. CDR3 length equals 13 residues. Germline values: CDR1 MGHRA, CDR2 YSYEKL. CDR3 in amino acids: CASSQDYQETQYF. The CDR3 DNA reads as TGCGCCAGCAGCCAAGACTACCAAGAGACCCAGTACTTC.

This clone appeared once. This chain connects TRBV29-1 to TRBJ1-2, with D possibly being TRBD1 (6 bases). V was pared by 2 bases and J by 10 bases, with 17 bases between. In germline, CDR1 is SQVTM, CDR2 ANQGSEA. The length of the CDR3 is 13 residues. The CDR3 nucleotides read TGCAGCGTTGAACAGGGAAGAGGGGGGGACTACACCTTC. This sequence encodes CSVEQGRGGDYTF.

This clone was seen only once. The chain joins TRBV18 to TRBJ2-7, with unresolved D. The CDR3 has 13 amino acids. Deletions cut 4 bases from V and 3 bases from J, with 10 bases between. CDR1 and CDR2 (germline): KGHSH, LQKENI. The DNA for the CDR3 is TGTGCCAGCTCACTAATGTCAGGCTACGAGCAGTACTTC. As protein: CASSLMSGYEQYF.

This sequence joins TRBV11-2 and TRBJ2-7, with 13 bases matching TRBD2. Germline V gives CDR1 SGHAT, CDR2 FQNNGV. The CDR3 loop spans 15 amino acids. V shed 4 bases and J 0 bases; nucleotides not matched to a gene: 0. CDR3 sequence: CASSWTSGSSYEQYF. The CDR3 nucleotides read TGTGCCAGCAGCTGGACTAGCGGGAGCTCCTACGAGCAGTACTTC.

The J gene is TRBJ2-1, the V gene TRBV5-4, with D possibly TRBD2 on 5 matching bases. Looked up from germline, CDR1 is SGHNT and CDR2 is YYREEE (reference sequence). Trimming left V 0 bases short and J 6 bases short, with 10 bases between. The CDR3 loop spans 14 amino acids. CDR3 sequence (DNA): TGTGCCAGCAGCTTGGTCAGAGGGATCAATGAGCAGTTCTTC. Translating it yields CASSLVRGINEQFF.

This chain uses TRBV25-1 with TRBJ2-5; the D is unclear. This CDR3 region has 15 residues. Germline lookup yields CDR1 MGHDK and CDR2 SYGVNS. V dropped 4 bases and J dropped 1 base, with 13 bases sitting between them. The CDR3 loop is CASSGQRRVQETQYF. The CDR3 bases are TGTGCCAGCAGTGGCCAGAGACGGGTCCAAGAGACCCAGTACTTC.

The rearrangement joins TRBV19 to TRBJ1-2; TRBD1 aligns across 9 bases. From germline, CDR1 is LNHDA and CDR2 SQIVND (reference sequence). J lost 6 bases, V lost 3 bases, and 8 bases had no gene match. There are 15 residues in the CDR3. Here the CDR3 reads CASSMGQGNPDGYTF. In nucleotides, the CDR3 is TGTGCCAGTAGTATGGGACAGGGTAATCCAGATGGCTACACCTTC.

J is TRBJ2-3 and V is TRBV27, with 8 bases that match TRBD1. The V segment lost 4 bases and the J segment 4 bases; nucleotides outside the gene matches: 13. In germline, CDR1 is MNHEY, CDR2 SMNVEV (reference sequence). This CDR3 comprises 17 residues. The CDR3 is CASSSFLMETGADTQYF. The CDR3 DNA reads as TGTGCCAGCAGTTCTTTTTTGATGGAGACAGGGGCAGATACGCAGTATTTT.

CDR3 sequence: CASSSTGGSLVYEQYF. CDR3 sequence (DNA): TGTGCCAGCAGCTCCACAGGGGGCAGTCTGGTCTACGAGCAGTACTTC. The chain has TRBV7-9 and TRBJ2-7; 9 nucleotides agree with TRBD1. This CDR3 is 16 amino acids long. Trimming removed 4 bases from V and 3 bases from J; junction bases left unmatched: 10. Germline CDR1 is SEHNR and CDR2 is FQNEAQ (reference sequence).

This chain uses TRBV7-2 with TRBJ1-2; D is possibly TRBD1 (5 bases). Trimming took off 1 base at V and 8 bases at J, with 14 bases between the two ends. Germline lookup yields CDR1 SGHTA and CDR2 FQGNSA. CDR3 length: 14 amino acids. CDR3 protein: CASSLGQPILGYTF. The CDR3 bases are TGTGCCAGCAGCTTAGGACAGCCTATTCTCGGCTACACCTTC. The full variable domain, with the rest looked up from reference TRBV7-2 and TRBJ1-2, is GAGVSQSPSNKVTEKGKDVELRCDPISGHTALYWYRQSLGQGLEFLIYFQGNSAPDKSGLPSDRFSAERTGGSVSTLTIQRTQQEDSAVYLCASSLGQPILGYTFGSGTRLTVV.

This clone was recorded at least ten times. This chain joins TRBV7-2 and TRBJ1-1; TRBD1 might be the D (6 bases). Trimming shortened V by 6 bases and J by 4 bases, and 12 bases separated the two germline ends. This CDR3 contains 13 residues. Germline loops: CDR1 SGHTA, CDR2 FQGNSA. In DNA form, the CDR3 reads TGTGCCAGCAGTTTCCGAGGGGGCACTGAAGCTTTCTTT. This encodes CASSFRGGTEAFF.

J is TRBJ2-3 and V is TRBV30; TRBD2 is a possible D gene (6 bases). V was clipped by 3 bases and J by 2 bases, with 24 bases between them. Germline lookup yields CDR1 GTSNPN and CDR2 SVGIG (reference sequence). This CDR3 region has 18 residues. For the CDR3, the DNA is TGTGCCTGGAGCGGCAAGCGGGCCCGCACCCGAGACACAGATACGCAGTATTTT. Translation gives CAWSGKRARTRDTDTQYF.

The V gene is TRBV6-5, the J gene TRBJ2-2; TRBD1 aligns across 7 bases. V lost 4 bases and J lost 4; bases outside the gene matches: 3. Germline V lookup: CDR1 MNHEY, CDR2 SVGAGI. The CDR3 runs to 14 residues. CDR3 loop: CASSSGQFTGELFF. For the CDR3, the DNA is TGTGCCAGCAGTTCGGGACAGTTCACCGGGGAGCTGTTTTTT.

This chain joins TRBV11-3 and TRBJ2-2, with 7 nucleotides matching TRBD1. The CDR3 is 15 amino acids. Per germline, CDR1 SGHNT and CDR2 YENEEA. Trimming took 4 bases from V and 3 from J; bases not matched to a gene: 5. CDR3 DNA: TGTGCCAGCAGCTCGCAAACAGGGGACACCGGGGAGCTGTTTTTT. It yields the protein CASSSQTGDTGELFF.